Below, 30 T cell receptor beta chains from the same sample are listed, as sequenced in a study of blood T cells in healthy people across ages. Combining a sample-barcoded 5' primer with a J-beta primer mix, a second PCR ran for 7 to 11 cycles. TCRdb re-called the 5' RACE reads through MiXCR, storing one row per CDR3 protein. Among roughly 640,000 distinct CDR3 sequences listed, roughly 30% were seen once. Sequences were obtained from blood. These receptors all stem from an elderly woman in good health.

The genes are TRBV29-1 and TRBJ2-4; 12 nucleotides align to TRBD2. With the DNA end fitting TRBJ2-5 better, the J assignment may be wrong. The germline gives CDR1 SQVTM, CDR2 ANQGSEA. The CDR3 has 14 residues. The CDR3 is CSAITSGGKKTQYF. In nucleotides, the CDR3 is TGCAGCGCAATTACTAGCGGGGGGAAAAAGACCCAGTACTTC.

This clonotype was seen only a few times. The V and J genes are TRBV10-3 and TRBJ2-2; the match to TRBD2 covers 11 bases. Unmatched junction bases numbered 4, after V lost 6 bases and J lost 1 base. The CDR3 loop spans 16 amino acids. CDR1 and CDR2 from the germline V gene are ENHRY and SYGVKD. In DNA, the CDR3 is TGTGCCATCAGAGATCTAGCGGGGGGGAACACCGGGGAGCTGTTTTTT. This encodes CAIRDLAGGNTGELFF.

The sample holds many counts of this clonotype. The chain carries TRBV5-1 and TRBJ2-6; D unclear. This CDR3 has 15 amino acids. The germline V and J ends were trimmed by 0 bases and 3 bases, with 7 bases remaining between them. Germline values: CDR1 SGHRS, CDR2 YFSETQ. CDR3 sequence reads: CASSLDGRGANVLTF. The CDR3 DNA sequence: TGCGCCAGCAGCTTGGACGGACGTGGGGCCAACGTCCTGACTTTC. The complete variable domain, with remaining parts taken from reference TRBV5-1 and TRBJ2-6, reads KAGVTQTPRYLIKTRGQQVTLSCSPISGHRSVSWYQQTPGQGLQFLFEYFSETQRNKGNFPGRFSGRQFSNSRSEMNVSTLELGDSALYLCASSLDGRGANVLTFGAGSRLTVL.

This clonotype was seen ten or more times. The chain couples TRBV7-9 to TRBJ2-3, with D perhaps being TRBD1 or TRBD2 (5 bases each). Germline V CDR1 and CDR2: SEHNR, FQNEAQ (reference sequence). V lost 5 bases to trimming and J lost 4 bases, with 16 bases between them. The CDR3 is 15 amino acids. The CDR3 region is CASSPGALGADTQYF. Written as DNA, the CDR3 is TGTGCCAGCAGCCCAGGTGCGCTGGGGGCAGATACGCAGTATTTT.

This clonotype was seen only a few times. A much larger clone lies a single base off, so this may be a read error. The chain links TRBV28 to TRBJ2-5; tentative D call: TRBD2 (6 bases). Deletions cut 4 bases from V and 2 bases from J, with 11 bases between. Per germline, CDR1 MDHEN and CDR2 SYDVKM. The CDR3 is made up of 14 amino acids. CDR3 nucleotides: TGTGCCAGCAGTTGGCCCGGGACTCAAGAGACCCAGTACTTC. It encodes CASSWPGTQETQYF.

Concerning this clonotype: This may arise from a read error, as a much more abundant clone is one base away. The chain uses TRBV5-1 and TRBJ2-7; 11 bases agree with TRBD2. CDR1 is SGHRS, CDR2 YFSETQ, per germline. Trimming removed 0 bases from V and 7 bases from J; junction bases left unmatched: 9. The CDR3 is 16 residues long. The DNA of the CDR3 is TGCGCCAGCAGCTTGGGGGGGACTAGCGGCTCTAATGAGCAGTACTTC. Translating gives CASSLGGTSGSNEQYF. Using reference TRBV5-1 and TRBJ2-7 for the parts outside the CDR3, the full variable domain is KAGVTQTPRYLIKTRGQQVTLSCSPISGHRSVSWYQQTPGQGLQFLFEYFSETQRNKGNFPGRFSGRQFSNSRSEMNVSTLELGDSALYLCASSLGGTSGSNEQYFGPGTRLTVT.

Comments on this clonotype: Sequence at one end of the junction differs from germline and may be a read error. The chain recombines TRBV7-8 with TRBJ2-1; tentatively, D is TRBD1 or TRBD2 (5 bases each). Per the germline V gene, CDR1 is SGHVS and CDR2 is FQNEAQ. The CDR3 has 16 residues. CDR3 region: CAGSFGFSGPSGEQFF. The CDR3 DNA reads TGTGCCGGCAGCTTCGGTTTTTCGGGGCCTTCGGGCGAGCAGTTCTTC.

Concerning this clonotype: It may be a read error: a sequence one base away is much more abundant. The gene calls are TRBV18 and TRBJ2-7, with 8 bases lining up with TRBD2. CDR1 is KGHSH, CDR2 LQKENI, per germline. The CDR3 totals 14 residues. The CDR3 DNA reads TGTGTCAGTCGAGCGGGGGCCCTCTCCTACGAGCAGTACTTC. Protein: CVSRAGALSYEQYF.

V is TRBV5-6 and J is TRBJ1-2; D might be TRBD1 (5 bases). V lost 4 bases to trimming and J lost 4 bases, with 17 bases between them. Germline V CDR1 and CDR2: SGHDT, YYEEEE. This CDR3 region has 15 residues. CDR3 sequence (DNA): TGTGCCAGCAGCAGGGCGGGGGGTCGTGGCTATGGCTACACCTTC. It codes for CASSRAGGRGYGYTF.

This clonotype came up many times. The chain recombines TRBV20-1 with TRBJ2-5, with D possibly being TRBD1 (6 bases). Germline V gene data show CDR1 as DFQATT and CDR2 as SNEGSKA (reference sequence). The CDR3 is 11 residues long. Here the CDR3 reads CSAQGQETQYF. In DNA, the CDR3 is TGCAGCGCCCAGGGGCAAGAGACCCAGTACTTC.

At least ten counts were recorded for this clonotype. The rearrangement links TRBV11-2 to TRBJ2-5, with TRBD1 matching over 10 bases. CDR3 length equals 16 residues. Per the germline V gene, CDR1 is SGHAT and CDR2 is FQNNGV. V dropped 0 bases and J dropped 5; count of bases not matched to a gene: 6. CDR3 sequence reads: CASSLDLDRGTETQYF. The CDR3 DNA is TGTGCCAGCAGCTTAGATCTGGACAGGGGGACGGAGACCCAGTACTTC.

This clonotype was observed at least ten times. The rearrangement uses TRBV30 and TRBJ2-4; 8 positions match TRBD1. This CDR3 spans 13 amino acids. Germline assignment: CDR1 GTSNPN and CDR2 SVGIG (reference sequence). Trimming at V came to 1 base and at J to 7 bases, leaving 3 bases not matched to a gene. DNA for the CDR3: TGTGCCTGGAGTGCGACAGGGGAGAACATTCAGTACTTC. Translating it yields CAWSATGENIQYF.

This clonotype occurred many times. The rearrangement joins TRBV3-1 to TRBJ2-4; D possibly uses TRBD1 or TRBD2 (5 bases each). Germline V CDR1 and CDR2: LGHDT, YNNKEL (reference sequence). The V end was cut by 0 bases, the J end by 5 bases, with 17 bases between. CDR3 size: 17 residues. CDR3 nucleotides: TGTGCCAGCAGCCAAGATAAGATTCCGGGACCCCAAAACATTCAGTACTTC. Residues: CASSQDKIPGPQNIQYF.

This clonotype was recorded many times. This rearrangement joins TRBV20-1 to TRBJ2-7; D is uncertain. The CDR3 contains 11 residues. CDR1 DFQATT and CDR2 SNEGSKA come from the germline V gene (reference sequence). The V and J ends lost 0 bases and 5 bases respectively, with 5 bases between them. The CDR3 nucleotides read TGCAGTGCTAGAGATGCCAACGAGCAGTACTTC. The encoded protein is CSARDANEQYF.

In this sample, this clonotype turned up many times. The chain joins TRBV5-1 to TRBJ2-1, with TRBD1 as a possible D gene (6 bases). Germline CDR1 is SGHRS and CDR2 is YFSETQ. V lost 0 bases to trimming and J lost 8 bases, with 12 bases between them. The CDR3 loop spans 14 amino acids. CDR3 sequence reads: CASSLDREKHEQFF. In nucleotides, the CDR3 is TGCGCCAGCAGCTTGGACAGGGAGAAGCATGAGCAGTTCTTC.

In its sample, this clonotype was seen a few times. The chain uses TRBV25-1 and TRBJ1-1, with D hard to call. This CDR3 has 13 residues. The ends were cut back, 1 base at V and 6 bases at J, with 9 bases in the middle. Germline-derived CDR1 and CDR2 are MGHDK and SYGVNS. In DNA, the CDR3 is TGTGCCAGCAGTGAATCGGGAATCCCTGAAGCTTTCTTT. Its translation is CASSESGIPEAFF.

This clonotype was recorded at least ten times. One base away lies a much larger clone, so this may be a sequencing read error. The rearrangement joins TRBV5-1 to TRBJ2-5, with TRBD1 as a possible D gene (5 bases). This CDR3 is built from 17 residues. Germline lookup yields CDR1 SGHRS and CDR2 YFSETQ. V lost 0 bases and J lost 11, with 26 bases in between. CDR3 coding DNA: TGCGCCAGCAGCTTGGCGGAACAGGCCATGGGGTACAATGAGCAGTACTTC. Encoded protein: CASSLAEQAMGYNEQYF.

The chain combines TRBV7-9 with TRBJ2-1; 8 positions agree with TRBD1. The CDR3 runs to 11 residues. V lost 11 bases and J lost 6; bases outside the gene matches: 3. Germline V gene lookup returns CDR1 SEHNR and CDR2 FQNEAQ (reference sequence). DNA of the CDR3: TGTGCCGGCGACAGGGGCAATGAGCAGTTCTTC. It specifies CAGDRGNEQFF.

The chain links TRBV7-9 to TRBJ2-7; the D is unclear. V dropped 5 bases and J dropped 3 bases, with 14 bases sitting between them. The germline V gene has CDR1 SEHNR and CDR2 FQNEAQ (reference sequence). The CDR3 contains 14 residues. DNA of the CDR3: TGTGCCAGCAGCCCTCTCCAACCTCTCTACGAGCAGTACTTC. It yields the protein CASSPLQPLYEQYF.

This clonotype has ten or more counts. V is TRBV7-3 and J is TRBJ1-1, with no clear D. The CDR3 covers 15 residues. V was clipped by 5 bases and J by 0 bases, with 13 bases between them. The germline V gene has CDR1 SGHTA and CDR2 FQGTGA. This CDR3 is CASSKKAEMNTEAFF. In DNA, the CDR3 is TGTGCCAGCAGCAAAAAGGCAGAAATGAACACTGAAGCTTTCTTT.

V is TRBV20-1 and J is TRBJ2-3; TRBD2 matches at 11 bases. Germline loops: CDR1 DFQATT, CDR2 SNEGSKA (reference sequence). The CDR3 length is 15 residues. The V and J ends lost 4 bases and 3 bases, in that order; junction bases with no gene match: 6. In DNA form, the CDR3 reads TGCAGTGCTAATAGCGGGGGGGTTAGTACAGATACGCAGTATTTT. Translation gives CSANSGGVSTDTQYF.

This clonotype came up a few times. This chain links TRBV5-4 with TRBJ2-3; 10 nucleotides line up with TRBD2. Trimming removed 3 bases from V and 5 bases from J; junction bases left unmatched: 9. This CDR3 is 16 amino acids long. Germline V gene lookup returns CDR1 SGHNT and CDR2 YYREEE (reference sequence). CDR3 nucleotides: TGTGCCAGCAGCTCTCAGAGCGGGGGGGTTGGAGATACGCAGTATTTT. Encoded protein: CASSSQSGGVGDTQYF.

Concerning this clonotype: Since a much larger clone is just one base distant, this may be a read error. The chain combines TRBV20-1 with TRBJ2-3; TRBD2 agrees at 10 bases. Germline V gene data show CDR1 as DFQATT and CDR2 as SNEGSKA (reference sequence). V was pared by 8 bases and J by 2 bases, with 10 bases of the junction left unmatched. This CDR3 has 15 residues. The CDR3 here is CSTLWTSGYTDTQYF. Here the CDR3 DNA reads TGCAGTACTCTCTGGACTAGCGGTTACACAGATACGCAGTATTTT.

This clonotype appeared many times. CDR3 sequence reads: CASKGTGRDIQYF. In nucleotides, the CDR3 is TGTGCCAGCAAGGGGACAGGGAGGGACATTCAGTACTTC. This chain joins TRBV27 and TRBJ2-4; TRBD1 agrees at 9 bases. The junction had 6 bases not matched to a gene; V was cut back by 7 bases and J by 8 bases. The CDR3 spans 13 residues. CDR1 is MNHEY and CDR2 is SMNVEV in the germline V gene (reference sequence).

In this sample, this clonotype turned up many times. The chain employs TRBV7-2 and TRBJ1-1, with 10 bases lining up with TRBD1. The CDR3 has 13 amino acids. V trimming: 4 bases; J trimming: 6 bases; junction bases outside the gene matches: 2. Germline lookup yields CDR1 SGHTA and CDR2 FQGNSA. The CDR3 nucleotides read TGTGCCAGCAGCTCGACAGGGGGCGCTGAAGCTTTCTTT. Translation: CASSSTGGAEAFF. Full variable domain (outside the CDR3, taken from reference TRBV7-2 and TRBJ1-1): GAGVSQSPSNKVTEKGKDVELRCDPISGHTALYWYRQSLGQGLEFLIYFQGNSAPDKSGLPSDRFSAERTGGSVSTLTIQRTQQEDSAVYLCASSSTGGAEAFFGQGTRLTVV.

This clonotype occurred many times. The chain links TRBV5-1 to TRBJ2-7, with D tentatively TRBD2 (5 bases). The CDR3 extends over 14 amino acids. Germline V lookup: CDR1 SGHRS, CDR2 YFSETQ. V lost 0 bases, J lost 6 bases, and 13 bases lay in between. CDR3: CASSLATGKTEQYF. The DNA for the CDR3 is TGCGCCAGCAGCTTGGCCACGGGGAAGACCGAGCAGTACTTC.

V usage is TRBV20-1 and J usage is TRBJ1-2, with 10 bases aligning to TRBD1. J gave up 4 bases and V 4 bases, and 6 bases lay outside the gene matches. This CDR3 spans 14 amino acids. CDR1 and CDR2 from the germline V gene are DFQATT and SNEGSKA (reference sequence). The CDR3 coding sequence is TGCAGTGCTACCGGGACAGGGGCTAGCTATGGCTACACCTTC. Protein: CSATGTGASYGYTF.

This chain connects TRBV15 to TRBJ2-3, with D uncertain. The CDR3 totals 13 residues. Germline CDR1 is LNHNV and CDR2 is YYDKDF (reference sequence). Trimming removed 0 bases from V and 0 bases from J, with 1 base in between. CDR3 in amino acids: CATSRDSTDTQYF. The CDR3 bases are TGTGCCACCAGCAGAGACAGCACAGATACGCAGTATTTT.

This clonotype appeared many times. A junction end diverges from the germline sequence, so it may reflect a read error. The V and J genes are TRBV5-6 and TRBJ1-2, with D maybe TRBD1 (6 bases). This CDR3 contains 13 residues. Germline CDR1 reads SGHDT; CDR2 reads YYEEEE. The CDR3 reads CASNLTGGYGYTF. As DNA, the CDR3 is TGTGCCAGCAACTTGACAGGAGGGTATGGCTACACCTTC.

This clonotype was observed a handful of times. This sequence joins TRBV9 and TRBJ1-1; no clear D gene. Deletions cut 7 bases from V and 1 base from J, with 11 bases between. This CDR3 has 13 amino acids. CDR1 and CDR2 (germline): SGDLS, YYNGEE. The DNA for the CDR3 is TGTGCCAGCGCTAAGGCGTCGAACACTGAAGCTTTCTTT. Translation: CASAKASNTEAFF.